This is a list of T cell receptor beta chains from one sample in a study of blood T cell repertoires in COVID-19. Only in-frame clones appear in the TCRdb table, and some are missing; sequencing was by immunoSEQ multiplex PCR. The table includes 650,000 to 800,000 clones, 85% to 90% detected once. The material sequenced was peripheral blood. The receptors derive from a woman aged 18-35 years with acute or convalescent COVID-19. The CDR3 runs from the conserved cysteine through the conserved F or W. D genes are given only for firm matches. Expanded clones get a size class; other rows say once, few or many, or leave the size out.

j_call	clone_size	cdr3_length	d_call	v_call	cdr3_aa	cdr3_nt
TRBJ1-1	-	12	-	TRBV6-1	CASGDRGARAFF	TGTGCCAGCGGTGATCGGGGGGCAAGGGCTTTCTTT
TRBJ1-4	-	18	-	TRBV3-1/TRBV3-2	CASSQELMTVATNEKLFF	TGTGCCAGCAGCCAAGAGCTCATGACAGTTGCAACTAATGAAAAACTGTTTTTT
TRBJ1-2	-	11	-	TRBV2	CASNLREGYTF	TGTGCCAGCAACCTTCGAGAGGGCTACACCTTC
TRBJ1-1	-	12	-	TRBV3-1/TRBV3-2	CASSRADTEAFF	TGTGCCAGCAGCCGGGCAGACACTGAAGCTTTCTTT
TRBJ2-3	-	14	-	TRBV5-1	CASSSGLGGDTQYF	TGCGCCAGCAGCAGCGGACTAGGGGGAGATACGCAGTATTTT
TRBJ1-6	-	16	TRBD1	TRBV7-2	CASSWGTGTGNSPLHF	TGTGCCAGCAGCTGGGGGACCGGGACAGGGAATTCACCCCTCCACTTT
TRBJ1-2	-	15	-	TRBV7-9	CASSLSGGEENGYTF	TGTGCCAGCAGCTTATCTGGAGGGGAGGAGAATGGCTACACCTTC
TRBJ1-5	-	13	TRBD1	TRBV7-9	CASGTGLNQPQHF	TGTGCCTCCGGGACAGGACTCAATCAGCCCCAGCATTTT
TRBJ1-1	-	17	TRBD1	TRBV6-1	CASSDPGQGTMNTEAFF	TGTGCCAGCAGTGACCCGGGACAGGGTACCATGAACACTGAAGCTTTCTTT
TRBJ2-7	-	14	TRBD1	TRBV9	CASSVDRGSYEQYF	TGTGCCAGCAGCGTAGACAGGGGGTCCTACGAGCAGTACTTC
TRBJ1-3	-	16	-	TRBV27	CASSLNYRVAGNTIYF	TGTGCCAGCAGTTTAAATTATCGGGTTGCAGGAAACACCATATATTTT
TRBJ2-1	-	15	-	TRBV9	CASSLSGISYNEQFF	TGTGCCAGCAGCCTCTCGGGGATCTCCTACAATGAGCAGTTCTTC
TRBJ1-1	once	15	-	TRBV27	CASSLHWTASTEAFF	TGTGCCAGCAGTTTACATTGGACAGCGAGCACTGAAGCTTTCTTT
TRBJ1-4	-	15	TRBD1	TRBV30	CASTFEGTGDEKLFF	TGTGCCTCCACATTCGAAGGGACAGGGGATGAAAAACTGTTTTTT
TRBJ1-4	-	19	TRBD1	TRBV27	CASSRYQGALLVSNEKLFF	TGTGCCAGCAGCCGATACCAGGGGGCCCTCCTGGTCAGTAATGAAAAACTGTTTTTT